The entry below gives a single T cell receptor (beta chain) sequence along with its context. These data are taken from a study of blood T cell repertoires in COVID-19. Trimming cost V 3 bases and J 6 bases, with 6 bases left between them. The CDR3 covers 13 residues. Germline V gene data show CDR1 as LNHDA and CDR2 as SQIVND (reference sequence). Clones were sequenced by immunoSEQ multiplex PCR, and TCRdb holds only the in-frame ones, with some missing. This sample carries about 370,000 clones, roughly 86% of them seen once, and the ten largest clones take under 11%. Sequencing was performed on peripheral blood. This sequence was found in a woman under 40 with COVID-19, enrolled during active disease. V and J are TRBV19 and TRBJ1-6; no reliable D call. CDR3 sequence reads: CASSIVSNSPLHF. DNA of the CDR3: TGTGCCAGTAGTATCGTCAGTAATTCACCCCTCCACTTT.